The table lists the clone carrying this TCR beta chain with a few counts. These data originate in a study of blood T cell repertoires in COVID-19. Background on the study: Spain, Italy and the United States supplied samples that represented acute and convalescent COVID-19. PBMCs, B-cell-depleted T cells, or T cells provided the cDNA or gDNA that made up the material.

Per the original methods: Reference gene primer amplification in the assay estimated nucleated cell counts. The protocol was immunoSEQ multiplex PCR, while the TCRdb copy is restricted to in-frame clones and leaves out a portion. That table gives V, J and clone size, and the DNA gave D and trimming. The data contain 170,000 or so clones, 80% to 85% of them singletons. This CDR3 contains 16 residues. V shed 4 bases, J shed 4 bases, and the junction held 9 bases outside the gene matches. The V gene's germline CDR1 is SGHRS and CDR2 YFSETQ. The receptor was derived from a man between 18 and 35 years old with active or convalescent COVID-19. Sequences were obtained from peripheral blood. The chain uses TRBV5-1 and TRBJ2-1, with 9 bases identical to TRBD1. The CDR3 reads CASSVRGTGSYNEQFF. CDR3 bases: TGCGCCAGCAGCGTTCGGGGGACAGGGTCTTACAATGAGCAGTTCTTC.